One sample yielded the 32 T cell receptor beta chains listed below, sequenced in a study of T cell responses to AZD1222 COVID-19 vaccine. This table comes from immunoSEQ multiplex PCR, and its TCRdb copy is limited to in-frame clones, with some not included. The sample consists of 150,000 or so clones, roughly 90% of them appearing once. The source material was peripheral blood, sampled on day 0 of AZD1222 vaccination. The origin of the receptors is an adult in good health.

The J gene is TRBJ1-2, the V gene TRBV23-1; weak D call: TRBD1 (5 bases). Being an ORF, TRBV23-1 has a function that is uncertain. Trimming cost V 4 bases and J 6 bases, with 12 bases left between them. The CDR3 consists of 13 residues. CDR3 residues: CASSPPGGNGYTF. The CDR3 region has the DNA TGCGCCAGCAGTCCTCCCGGGGGGAATGGCTACACCTTC.

The V call is TRBV6-5, the J call TRBJ1-2; 8 bases are shared with TRBD1. CDR3 length equals 13 residues. Germline V gene data show CDR1 as MNHEY and CDR2 as SVGAGI. Germline trimming cut 6 bases from V and 3 bases from J; bases unmatched to any gene: 3. This CDR3 reads CASSGQGDYGYTF. Here the CDR3 DNA reads TGTGCCAGCAGCGGACAGGGAGACTATGGCTACACCTTC.

The rearrangement links TRBV6-5 to TRBJ1-4, with unresolved D. V gave up 0 bases and J gave up 6 bases, with 11 bases separating them. The germline V gene has CDR1 MNHEY and CDR2 SVGAGI. This CDR3 comprises 15 residues. The CDR3 loop reads CASSYSSTNDEKLFF. The CDR3 bases are TGTGCCAGCAGTTACTCCTCGACCAACGATGAAAAACTGTTTTTT.

The J gene is TRBJ1-1, the V gene TRBV6-2 or TRBV6-3, with D perhaps matching TRBD1 (5 bases). Trimming cost V 2 bases and J 5 bases, with 9 bases left between them. This CDR3 comprises 13 residues. Germline V lookup: CDR1 MNHEY, CDR2 SVGEGT. CDR3 loop: CASSYRGKTEAFF. The CDR3 DNA follows: TGTGCCAGCAGTTACCGGGGGAAAACTGAAGCTTTCTTT.

This chain uses TRBV18 with TRBJ2-2, with 7 bases fitting TRBD2. CDR1 and CDR2 from the germline V gene are KGHSH and LQKENI. This CDR3 region has 15 residues. V gave up 7 bases and J gave up 4 bases; unmatched junction bases: 9. The CDR3 DNA follows: TGTGCCAGCTTGATCGGGACTACCGGCACCGGGGAGCTGTTTTTT. Its protein is CASLIGTTGTGELFF.

V usage is TRBV10-3 and J usage is TRBJ2-2; perhaps D is TRBD1 or TRBD2 (8 bases each). This CDR3 has 17 amino acids. Germline lookup yields CDR1 ENHRY and CDR2 SYGVKD. The V end lost 6 bases, the J end lost 4 bases, and 21 bases lay between the germline ends. The CDR3 bases are TGTGCCATCAGGCGGGGGGCCGGACAGGGCGGCACCGGGGAGCTGTTTTTT. Its protein product is CAIRRGAGQGGTGELFF.

V and J are TRBV7-9 and TRBJ1-1; 7 positions match TRBD1. The CDR3 has 17 amino acids. Per the germline V gene, CDR1 is SEHNR and CDR2 is FQNEAQ (reference sequence). Unmatched junction bases numbered 12, after V lost 0 bases and J lost 5 bases. The CDR3, as DNA: TGTGCCAGCAGCTTAGCGGGACAGCAACTTACGGGGACTGAAGCTTTCTTT. This sequence encodes CASSLAGQQLTGTEAFF.

The gene calls are TRBV14 and TRBJ2-6; a weak D match, TRBD1 (5 bases). From germline, CDR1 is SGHDN and CDR2 FVKESK. The CDR3 spans 19 residues. V gave up 1 base and J gave up 3 bases, with 19 bases separating them. The CDR3 nucleotides read TGTGCCAGCAGCCAAGTCAGGGTATCACTCCTAGGTGGGGCCAACGTCCTGACTTTC. Translation: CASSQVRVSLLGGANVLTF.

For this clone: The junction shows a germline mismatch at one end, possibly a read error. The chain joins TRBV7-7 to TRBJ2-7; no definite D call. The CDR3 covers 14 residues. CDR1 is SSHAT and CDR2 is FNYEAQ in the germline V gene (reference sequence). CDR3 loop: CASSLRLEWSEQYF. CDR3 nucleotide sequence: TGTGCTAGCAGCTTACGATTAGAATGGAGCGAGCAGTACTTC. The whole variable domain, remainder taken from reference TRBV7-7 and TRBJ2-7, is GAGVSQSPRYKVTKRGQDVTLRCDPISSHATLYWYQQALGQGPEFLTYFNYEAQPDKSGLPSDRFSAERPEGSISTLTIQRTEQRDSAMYRCASSLRLEWSEQYFGPGTRLTVT.

The count of this clone is one. V is TRBV2 and J is TRBJ1-5; TRBD1 is a possible D gene (5 bases). V lost 2 bases and J lost 7, with 15 bases in between. Germline V gene sequence: CDR1 SNHLY, CDR2 FYNNEI. This CDR3 comprises 15 residues. The DNA of the CDR3 is TGTGCCAGCAGTGAAAGACGGGGACCAGAACAGCCCCAGCATTTT. The encoded protein is CASSERRGPEQPQHF. Based on the CDR3 plus reference TRBV2 and TRBJ1-5, the full variable domain is EPEVTQTPSHQVTQMGQEVILRCVPISNHLYFYWYRQILGQKVEFLVSFYNNEISEKSEIFDDQFSVERPDGSNFTLKIRSTKLEDSAMYFCASSERRGPEQPQHFGDGTRLSIL.

The chain uses TRBV18 and TRBJ2-3, with TRBD1 identical over 8 bases. The junction had 6 bases not matched to a gene; V was cut back by 6 bases and J by 1 base. The germline gives CDR1 KGHSH, CDR2 LQKENI. The CDR3 is 15 residues long. CDR3 nucleotide sequence: TGTGCCAGCTCGTCCGGGACAGGAGGCACAGATACGCAGTATTTT. It translates to CASSSGTGGTDTQYF.

This clone was counted once. The CDR3 spells CASSPATMNTEAFF. In DNA, the CDR3 is TGCGCCAGCAGCCCCGCGACCATGAACACTGAAGCTTTCTTT. The V gene is TRBV5-1, the J gene TRBJ1-1; D not certain. Germline CDR1 and CDR2: SGHRS and YFSETQ. The germline V and J ends were trimmed by 4 bases and 0 bases, with 10 bases remaining between them. There are 14 residues in the CDR3. Together with reference TRBV5-1 and TRBJ1-1, the CDR3 gives the full variable domain: KAGVTQTPRYLIKTRGQQVTLSCSPISGHRSVSWYQQTPGQGLQFLFEYFSETQRNKGNFPGRFSGRQFSNSRSEMNVSTLELGDSALYLCASSPATMNTEAFFGQGTRLTVV.

This clone has a single count. The rearrangement links TRBV2 to TRBJ1-2, with 10 positions matching TRBD1. Germline V CDR1 and CDR2: SNHLY, FYNNEI. This CDR3 has 13 residues. J lost 8 bases, V lost 8 bases, and 8 bases had no gene match. The DNA for the CDR3 is TGTGCCAGCGCGGGACAGGGGCGAGCCGGCTACACCTTC. Protein: CASAGQGRAGYTF.

The V call is TRBV5-1, the J call TRBJ1-2; 7 bases map to TRBD1. With 0 bases clipped from V and 2 bases from J, the junction kept 7 bases outside the gene matches. The CDR3 totals 16 residues. Germline CDR1 SGHRS, CDR2 YFSETQ. The CDR3 DNA is TGCGCCAGCAGCTTGGACCCGGGACAGCTCAACTATGGCTACACCTTC. Protein sequence: CASSLDPGQLNYGYTF.

In its sample, this clone was seen a few times. V gene TRBV2 combines with J gene TRBJ1-4; 9 nucleotides match TRBD1. The germline V gene has CDR1 SNHLY and CDR2 FYNNEI. The CDR3 loop spans 13 amino acids. Losses at the gene ends were 6 bases for V and 8 bases for J; bases not matched to a gene: 4. Written as DNA, the CDR3 is TGTGCCAGCAGAGCCGGGACAGGGGAAAAACTGTTTTTT. It translates to CASRAGTGEKLFF.

The rearrangement joins TRBV19 to TRBJ1-1, with D hard to call. The CDR3 loop spans 12 amino acids. The V gene's germline CDR1 is LNHDA and CDR2 SQIVND (reference sequence). Trimming took 7 bases from V and 3 from J, leaving 9 bases between them. The CDR3 is CASTYSHTEAFF. The CDR3 bases are TGTGCCAGTACGTATAGTCACACTGAAGCTTTCTTT.

The CDR3 DNA sequence: TGTGCCAGCAGTGCCGACAGGACTTTGGGGGCTGAAGCTTTCTTT. Its protein product is CASSADRTLGAEAFF. This chain joins TRBV2 and TRBJ1-1, with a weak D call TRBD1 (6 bases). Germline V gene data show CDR1 as SNHLY and CDR2 as FYNNEI. The ends were cut back, 4 bases at V and 6 bases at J, with 18 bases in the middle. The CDR3 consists of 15 residues.

The V call is TRBV13, the J call TRBJ1-1; TRBD1 might be the D (5 bases). The CDR3 covers 14 residues. The V end was cut by 5 bases, the J end by 7 bases, with 17 bases between. Germline V CDR1 and CDR2: PRHDT, FYEKMQ (reference sequence). CDR3 in amino acids: CASSPAGAAVEAFF. CDR3 nucleotide sequence: TGTGCCAGCAGCCCCGCTGGGGCTGCGGTTGAAGCTTTCTTT.

The chain links TRBV10-3 to TRBJ2-7, with D perhaps matching TRBD1 (6 bases). The CDR3 is 13 residues long. V lost 0 bases and J 7 bases, leaving 10 bases between the germline ends. Germline V gene sequence: CDR1 ENHRY, CDR2 SYGVKD. The CDR3 coding sequence is TGTGCCATCAGTGAGTCGGCAGGGGATGAGCAGTACTTC. Its translation: CAISESAGDEQYF.

The gene calls are TRBV3-1 (or the pseudogene TRBV3-2) and TRBJ2-7; D possibly uses TRBD1 or TRBD2 (5 bases each). Trimming shortened V by 5 bases and J by 3 bases, and 17 bases separated the two germline ends. Germline-derived CDR1 and CDR2 are LGHDT and YNNKEL (reference sequence). The CDR3 contains 15 residues. CDR3 loop: CASSRGEPLNYEQYF. The CDR3 DNA is TGTGCCAGCAGCAGAGGGGAACCATTAAACTACGAGCAGTACTTC.

J is TRBJ1-2 and V is TRBV10-3; D call uncertain. This CDR3 has 12 residues. Looked up from germline, CDR1 is ENHRY and CDR2 is SYGVKD. V was cut by 8 bases and J by 2 bases, with 9 bases left in between. The CDR3 DNA reads as TGTGCCATCGGGGAGCGAAACTATGGCTACACCTTC. It translates to CAIGERNYGYTF.

V is TRBV5-1 and J is TRBJ1-1, with a weak D call TRBD1 (5 bases). Trimming took off 4 bases at V and 8 bases at J, with 18 bases between the two ends. This CDR3 region has 14 residues. CDR1 SGHRS and CDR2 YFSETQ come from the germline V gene. The CDR3 loop is CASSPGTAGQEAFF. For the CDR3, the DNA is TGCGCCAGCAGCCCCGGGACGGCAGGCCAGGAAGCTTTCTTT.

CDR3 loop: CASSTVFGGPRTDTQYF. CDR3 in DNA: TGTGCCAGCAGCACCGTATTTGGGGGGCCTCGCACAGATACGCAGTATTTT. The V call is TRBV5-6, the J call TRBJ2-3; D tentatively fits TRBD1 or TRBD2 (6 bases each). The V gene's germline CDR1 is SGHDT and CDR2 YYEEEE. The V gene lost 4 bases and the J gene lost 1 base, with 19 bases spanning the gap. The CDR3 spans 17 residues.

The chain uses TRBV6-1 and TRBJ1-1; possibly TRBD1 for D (6 bases). Germline V gene data show CDR1 as MNHNS and CDR2 as SASEGT. Between the trimmed V and J ends, which lost 4 bases and 1 base, there was a span of 16 bases. CDR3 length equals 16 residues. The CDR3, as DNA: TGTGCCAGCAGTGTGGGCAGGGGCGTACAGAACACTGAAGCTTTCTTT. Amino acid sequence: CASSVGRGVQNTEAFF.

This rearrangement joins TRBV4-1 to TRBJ1-3; 10 bases map to TRBD1. The CDR3 consists of 18 residues. CDR1 and CDR2 from the germline V gene are MGHRA and YSYEKL. V was pared by 1 base and J by 0 bases, with 6 bases of the junction left unmatched. In nucleotides, the CDR3 is TGCGCCAGCAGCCAAGTTAGGGACAGGGGAAGCTCTGGAAACACCATATATTTT. Translation: CASSQVRDRGSSGNTIYF.

The rearrangement joins TRBV9 to TRBJ2-6; D perhaps matches TRBD1 (6 bases). Germline lookup yields CDR1 SGDLS and CDR2 YYNGEE. This CDR3 is 16 amino acids long. V was trimmed by 3 bases and J by 1 base, leaving 11 bases between them. DNA of the CDR3: TGTGCCAGCAGCGCAACTCAGGGGTCTGGGGCCAACGTCCTGACTTTC. Encoded protein: CASSATQGSGANVLTF.

The genes are TRBV11-2 and TRBJ1-1; D is undetermined. Looked up from germline, CDR1 is SGHAT and CDR2 is FQNNGV. This CDR3 comprises 16 residues. Trimming took 6 bases from V and 0 from J, leaving 17 bases between them. The CDR3 coding sequence is TGTGCCAGCAGTCGCAGTGGGCTCGGAATGAACACTGAAGCTTTCTTT. Its protein product is CASSRSGLGMNTEAFF. The full variable domain, its missing parts supplied by reference TRBV11-2 and TRBJ1-1, is EAGVAQSPRYKIIEKRQSVAFWCNPISGHATLYWYQQILGQGPKLLIQFQNNGVVDDSQLPKDRFSAERLKGVDSTLKIQPAKLEDSAVYLCASSRSGLGMNTEAFFGQGTRLTVV.

About this clone: Within the sample, other DNA sequences also encode this same CDR3. J is TRBJ1-1 and V is TRBV20-1; the D is unclear. This CDR3 is built from 11 residues. Germline lookup yields CDR1 DFQATT and CDR2 SNEGSKA (reference sequence). The V and J ends lost 6 bases and 0 bases respectively, with 5 bases between them. CDR3 protein: CSARLNTEAFF. Written as DNA, the CDR3 is TGCAGTGCGAGGTTGAACACTGAAGCTTTCTTT.

The chain is built from TRBV12-3 or TRBV12-4 and TRBJ2-2; D unclear. This CDR3 is 11 amino acids long. V lost 6 bases to trimming and J lost 4 bases, with 3 bases between them. The CDR3 loop is CASSSTGELFF. The DNA for the CDR3 is TGTGCCAGCAGCTCCACCGGGGAGCTGTTTTTT.

The chain joins TRBV5-1 to TRBJ1-2, with TRBD1 matching over 8 bases. Germline-derived CDR1 and CDR2 are SGHRS and YFSETQ. The length of the CDR3 is 14 residues. After removal of 3 bases from V and 10 bases from J, the junction contained 11 bases not matched to a gene. The CDR3 DNA reads TGCGCCAGCAGCTATTCACCCGGACAGGGTTTCTACACCTTC. This gives the protein CASSYSPGQGFYTF.

This sequence joins TRBV2 and TRBJ1-3; D is undetermined. The germline CDR1 and CDR2 sequences are SNHLY and FYNNEI. Trimming cost V 7 bases and J 9 bases, with 16 bases left between them. This CDR3 region has 13 residues. CDR3 loop: CASTIGRLRTIYF. CDR3 DNA sequence: TGTGCCAGCACGATCGGGCGGTTGCGCACCATATATTTT.

This clone was found once. The chain joins TRBV7-2 to TRBJ1-2; a possible D gene is TRBD1 (6 bases). Germline CDR1 is SGHTA and CDR2 is FQGNSA. V was cut by 3 bases and J by 4 bases, with 6 bases left in between. The CDR3 consists of 12 residues. The CDR3 coding sequence is TGTGCCAGCAGCTTGGACAGCTATGGCTACACCTTC. As protein: CASSLDSYGYTF.